The clone carrying this TCR beta chain was seen at least ten times. The antigen remains unidentified. This entry is derived from a study of early T cells in non-severe SARS-CoV-2 infection. At the level of the study: Bulk RNA from unsorted whole blood was sequenced; chains were unpaired.

General study points: In VDJdb matching, anti-spike CD8 responses were favored while private and CD4 specificities went missing.

V lost 9 bases and J lost 2, with 13 bases in between. The CDR3 is made up of 13 amino acids. Germline V CDR1 and CDR2: SNHLY, FYNNEI. Each cDNA molecule carried a unique molecular identifier. A single record per CDR3 protein comes from TCRdb applying MiXCR to the 5' RACE reads. The sample records 25,000 to 35,000 distinct CDR3 sequences, roughly 4.5% being singletons. The specimen comprised whole blood, sampled at baseline. This clonotype was obtained from an adult who was a healthcare worker with PCR-confirmed SARS-CoV-2 infection or an uninfected control (not recorded which). V gene TRBV2 combines with J gene TRBJ1-2; possibly TRBD1 for D (6 bases). The DNA for the CDR3 is TGTGCCAGGAGCAGGGGTCTCAACTATGGCTACACCTTC. Its translation: CARSRGLNYGYTF.